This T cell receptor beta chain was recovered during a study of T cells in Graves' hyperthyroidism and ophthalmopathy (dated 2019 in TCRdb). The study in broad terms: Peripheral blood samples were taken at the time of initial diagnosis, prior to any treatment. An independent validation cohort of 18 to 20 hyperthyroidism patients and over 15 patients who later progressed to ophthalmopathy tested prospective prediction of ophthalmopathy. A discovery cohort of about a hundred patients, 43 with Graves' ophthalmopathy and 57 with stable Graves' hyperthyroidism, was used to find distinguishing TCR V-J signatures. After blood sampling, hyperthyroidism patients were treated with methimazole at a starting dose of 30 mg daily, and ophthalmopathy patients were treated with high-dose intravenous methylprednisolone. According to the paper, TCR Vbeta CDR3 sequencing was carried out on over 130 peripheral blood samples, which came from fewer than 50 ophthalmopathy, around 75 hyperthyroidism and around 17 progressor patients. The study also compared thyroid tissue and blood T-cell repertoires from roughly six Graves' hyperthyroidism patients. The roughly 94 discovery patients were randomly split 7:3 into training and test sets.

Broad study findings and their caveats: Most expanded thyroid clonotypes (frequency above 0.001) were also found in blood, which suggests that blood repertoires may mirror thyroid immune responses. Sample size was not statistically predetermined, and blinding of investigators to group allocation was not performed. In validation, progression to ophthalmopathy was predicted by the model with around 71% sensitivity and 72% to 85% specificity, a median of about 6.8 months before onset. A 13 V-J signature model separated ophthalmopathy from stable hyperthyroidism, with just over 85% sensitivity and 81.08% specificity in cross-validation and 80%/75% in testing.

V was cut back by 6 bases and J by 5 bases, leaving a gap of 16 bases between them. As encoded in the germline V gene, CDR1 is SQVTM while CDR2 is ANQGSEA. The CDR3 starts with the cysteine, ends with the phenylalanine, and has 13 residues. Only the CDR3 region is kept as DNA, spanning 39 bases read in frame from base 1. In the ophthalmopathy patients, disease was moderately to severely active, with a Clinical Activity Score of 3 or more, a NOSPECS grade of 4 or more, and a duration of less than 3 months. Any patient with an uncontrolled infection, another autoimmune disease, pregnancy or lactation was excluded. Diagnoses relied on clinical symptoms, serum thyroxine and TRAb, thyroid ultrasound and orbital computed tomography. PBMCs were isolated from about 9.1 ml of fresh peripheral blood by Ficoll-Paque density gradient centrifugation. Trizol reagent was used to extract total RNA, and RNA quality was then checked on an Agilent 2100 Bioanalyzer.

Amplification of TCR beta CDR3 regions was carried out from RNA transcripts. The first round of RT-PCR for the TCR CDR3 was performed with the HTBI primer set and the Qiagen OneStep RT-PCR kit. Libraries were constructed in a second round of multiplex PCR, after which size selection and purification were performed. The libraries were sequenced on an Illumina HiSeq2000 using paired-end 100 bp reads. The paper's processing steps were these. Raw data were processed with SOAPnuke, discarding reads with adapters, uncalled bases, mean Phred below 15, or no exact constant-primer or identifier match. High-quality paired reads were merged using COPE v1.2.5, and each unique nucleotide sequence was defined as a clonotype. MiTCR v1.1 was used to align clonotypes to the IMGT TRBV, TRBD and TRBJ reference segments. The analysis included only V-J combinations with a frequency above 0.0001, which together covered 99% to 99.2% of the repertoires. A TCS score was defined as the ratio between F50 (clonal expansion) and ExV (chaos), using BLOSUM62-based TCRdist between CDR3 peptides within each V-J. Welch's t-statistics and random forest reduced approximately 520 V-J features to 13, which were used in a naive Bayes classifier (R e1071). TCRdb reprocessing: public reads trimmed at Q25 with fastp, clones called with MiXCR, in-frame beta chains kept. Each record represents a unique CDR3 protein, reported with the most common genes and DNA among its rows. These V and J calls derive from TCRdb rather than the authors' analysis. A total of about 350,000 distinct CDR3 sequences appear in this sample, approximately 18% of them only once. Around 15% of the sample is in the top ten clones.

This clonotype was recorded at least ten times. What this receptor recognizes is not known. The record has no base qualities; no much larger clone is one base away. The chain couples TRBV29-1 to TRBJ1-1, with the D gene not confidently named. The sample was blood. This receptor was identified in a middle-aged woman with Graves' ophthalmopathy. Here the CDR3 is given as CSVEMLVATEAFF. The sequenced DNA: TGCAGCGTCGAAATGTTGGTGGCAACTGAAGCTTTCTTT. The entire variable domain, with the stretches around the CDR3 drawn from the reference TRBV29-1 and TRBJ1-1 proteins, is SAVISQKPSRDICQRGTSLTIQCQVDSQVTMMFWYRQQPGQSLTLIATANQGSEATYESGFVIDKFPISRPNLTFSTLTVSNMSPEDSSIYLCSVEMLVATEAFFGQGTRLTVV.